The 28 T cell receptor beta chains listed next were all sequenced from one sample in a study of blood T cell repertoires in COVID-19. The table came from immunoSEQ multiplex PCR; TCRdb's copy has only in-frame clones and leaves some out. This sample carries roughly 55,000 clones, 85% to 90% of them seen once, and the ten largest clones take 10% to 15%. Material for sequencing was peripheral blood. Every receptor here comes from a man between 65 and 80 years old with active COVID-19.

This clone turned up a few times. The CDR3: CASSPGGNEQYF. The CDR3 DNA reads as TGTGCCAGCAGTCCTGGGGGCAACGAGCAGTACTTC. The V call is TRBV7-2, the J call TRBJ2-7, with D perhaps matching TRBD1 (6 bases). Germline CDR1 SGHTA, CDR2 FQGNSA. Trimming removed 6 bases from V and 5 bases from J, with 11 bases in between. CDR3 length equals 12 residues.

This rearrangement joins TRBV15 to TRBJ2-6; D not certain. The CDR3 has 15 amino acids. V lost 1 base and J 6 bases, leaving 10 bases between the germline ends. Germline assignment: CDR1 LNHNV and CDR2 YYDKDF (reference sequence). The CDR3 sequence is CATSRADSEANVLTF. Here the CDR3 DNA reads TGTGCCACCAGCAGAGCCGACTCGGAGGCCAACGTCCTGACTTTC.

The chain recombines TRBV19 with TRBJ1-5; TRBD1 agrees at 9 bases. The CDR3 spans 15 residues. Germline trimming cut 7 bases from V and 7 bases from J; bases unmatched to any gene: 11. The germline V gene encodes CDR1 LNHDA and CDR2 SQIVND (reference sequence). This CDR3 reads CASIGTGRGFQPQHF. The CDR3 nucleotides read TGTGCCAGTATCGGGACAGGGAGAGGGTTCCAGCCCCAGCATTTT.

The chain carries TRBV7-9 and TRBJ2-2, with D tentatively TRBD1 (6 bases). CDR1 is SEHNR, CDR2 FQNEAQ, per germline (reference sequence). This CDR3 comprises 14 residues. V was cut by 5 bases and J by 1 base, with 8 bases left in between. The CDR3 here is CASSRGQNTGELFF. In DNA form, the CDR3 reads TGTGCCAGCAGCCGGGGACAGAACACCGGGGAGCTGTTTTTT. Full variable domain (missing parts from reference TRBV7-9 and TRBJ2-2): DTGVSQNPRHKITKRGQNVTFRCDPISEHNRLYWYRQTLGQGPEFLTYFQNEAQLEKSRLLSDRFSAERPKGSFSTLEIQRTEQGDSAMYLCASSRGQNTGELFFGEGSRLTVL.

The rearrangement links TRBV3-1 (or the pseudogene TRBV3-2) to TRBJ2-7; a possible D gene is TRBD2 (6 bases). V was trimmed by 5 bases and J by 2 bases, leaving 10 bases between them. Germline V lookup: CDR1 LGHDT, CDR2 YNNKEL (reference sequence). CDR3 length: 13 residues. DNA for the CDR3: TGTGCCAGCAGCGTAACGGGGGCCTACGAGCAGTACTTC. Encoded protein: CASSVTGAYEQYF.

J is TRBJ2-1 and V is TRBV19; D gene uncertain. With 9 bases removed from V and 1 base from J, the gap between germline ends came to 10 bases. The CDR3 has 13 amino acids. Germline CDR1 LNHDA, CDR2 SQIVND (reference sequence). The CDR3 protein is CASSPGSYNEQFF. CDR3 bases: TGTGCCAGCTCCCCCGGGTCCTACAATGAGCAGTTCTTC.

This clone has more than one count but fewer than ten. This chain joins TRBV28 and TRBJ1-2, with 7 bases identical to TRBD1. After removal of 6 bases from V and 2 bases from J, the junction contained 6 bases not matched to a gene. CDR3 length: 14 residues. The germline V gene encodes CDR1 MDHEN and CDR2 SYDVKM. Here the CDR3 reads CASSLQGENYGYTF. CDR3 sequence (DNA): TGTGCCAGCAGCCTTCAGGGGGAAAACTATGGCTACACCTTC.

The V gene is TRBV5-1, the J gene TRBJ1-1, with D perhaps matching TRBD1 (5 bases). Trimming removed 6 bases from V and 1 base from J, with 13 bases in between. Germline assignment: CDR1 SGHRS and CDR2 YFSETQ. The CDR3 extends over 14 amino acids. CDR3 protein: CASTPTVSNTEAFF. In DNA, the CDR3 is TGCGCCAGCACCCCGACAGTCTCGAACACTGAAGCTTTCTTT.

The CDR3 protein is CASRTTGVETQYF. The DNA for the CDR3 is TGTGCCAGTAGAACTACAGGGGTGGAGACCCAGTACTTC. The J gene is TRBJ2-5, the V gene TRBV19; 7 positions match TRBD1. This CDR3 region has 13 residues. Germline assignment: CDR1 LNHDA and CDR2 SQIVND (reference sequence). The J segment lost 5 bases and the V segment lost 6 bases, leaving 6 bases of the junction unmatched. The full variable domain, rest sourced from reference TRBV19 and TRBJ2-5, is DGGITQSPKYLFRKEGQNVTLSCEQNLNHDAMYWYRQDPGQGLRLIYYSQIVNDFQKGDIAEGYSVSREKKESFPLTVTSAQKNPTAFYLCASRTTGVETQYFGPGTRLLVL.

The chain carries TRBV9 and TRBJ2-1; 8 bases are shared with TRBD2. This CDR3 region has 16 residues. The V segment lost 0 bases and the J segment 3 bases; nucleotides outside the gene matches: 5. CDR1 and CDR2 from the germline V gene are SGDLS and YYNGEE. This CDR3 reads CASSVGLAGNYNEQFF. CDR3 coding DNA: TGTGCCAGCAGCGTAGGCCTAGCGGGTAACTACAATGAGCAGTTCTTC.

The gene calls are TRBV5-6 and TRBJ2-5; maybe TRBD1 (6 bases). The V gene lost 4 bases and the J gene lost 4 bases, with 14 bases spanning the gap. This CDR3 comprises 14 residues. Germline CDR1 SGHDT, CDR2 YYEEEE. CDR3 region: CASSNTGMGETQYF. The CDR3 region has the DNA TGTGCCAGCAGCAATACAGGGATGGGAGAGACCCAGTACTTC.

The rearrangement links TRBV20-1 to TRBJ2-7, with 8 positions matching TRBD2. The germline gives CDR1 DFQATT, CDR2 SNEGSKA (reference sequence). V shed 3 bases, J shed 6 bases, and the junction held 16 bases outside the gene matches. This CDR3 has 16 residues. CDR3 DNA sequence: TGCAGTGCTAGTCAATTGGCGGGGGGCACGACGAGCGAGCAGTACTTC. Amino acid sequence: CSASQLAGGTTSEQYF.

This clone was seen many times. This rearrangement joins TRBV10-3 to TRBJ1-5; TRBD1 agrees at 9 bases. CDR1 is ENHRY, CDR2 SYGVKD, per germline. V lost 2 bases and J lost 5; bases outside the gene matches: 10. The CDR3 is 17 residues long. The CDR3 DNA reads as TGTGCCATCAGTGAGACCGTTCCGGGACAGGGCTATCAGCCCCAGCATTTT. Translating it yields CAISETVPGQGYQPQHF.

The chain uses TRBV5-1 and TRBJ2-1; 9 nucleotides match TRBD2. Germline V lookup: CDR1 SGHRS, CDR2 YFSETQ. V was pared by 0 bases and J by 8 bases, with 12 bases of the junction left unmatched. This CDR3 contains 17 residues. The CDR3 region has the DNA TGCGCCAGCAGCTTGGCAACTAGCGGGTTAGTAAGCGATGAGCAGTTCTTC. Encoded protein: CASSLATSGLVSDEQFF.

The genes are TRBV7-2 and TRBJ1-5, with D possibly TRBD1 on 5 matching bases. Germline assignment: CDR1 SGHTA and CDR2 FQGNSA. Trimming pared 5 bases from V and 7 bases from J, leaving 18 bases between. This CDR3 is built from 15 residues. The CDR3 loop is CASSTRAGSNQPQHF. For the CDR3, the DNA is TGTGCCAGCAGCACAAGGGCAGGGTCTAACCAGCCCCAGCATTTT.

The gene calls are TRBV7-9 and TRBJ2-2; 8 bases are shared with TRBD2. The CDR3 is 17 amino acids. Trimming took 5 bases from V and 4 from J; bases not matched to a gene: 12. From germline, CDR1 is SEHNR and CDR2 FQNEAQ (reference sequence). The CDR3 is CASSPFNGRGPTGELFF. The CDR3 DNA follows: TGTGCCAGCAGCCCCTTTAACGGGAGGGGACCCACCGGGGAGCTGTTTTTT. The complete variable domain, with remaining parts taken from reference TRBV7-9 and TRBJ2-2, reads DTGVSQNPRHKITKRGQNVTFRCDPISEHNRLYWYRQTLGQGPEFLTYFQNEAQLEKSRLLSDRFSAERPKGSFSTLEIQRTEQGDSAMYLCASSPFNGRGPTGELFFGEGSRLTVL.

The genes are TRBV7-2 and TRBJ2-5; D is ambiguous. The germline gives CDR1 SGHTA, CDR2 FQGNSA. The CDR3 covers 12 residues. The V gene lost 5 bases and the J gene lost 0 bases, with 4 bases spanning the gap. CDR3 protein: CASSQYQETQYF. CDR3 coding DNA: TGTGCCAGCAGCCAGTACCAAGAGACCCAGTACTTC.

The chain joins TRBV5-1 to TRBJ1-3; the D gene is possibly TRBD1 (6 bases). Per the germline V gene, CDR1 is SGHRS and CDR2 is YFSETQ. The CDR3 has 16 amino acids. Deletions cut 3 bases from V and 0 bases from J, with 13 bases between. CDR3 sequence reads: CASSSTGSPSGNTIYF. The CDR3 region has the DNA TGCGCCAGCAGCTCCACAGGGAGCCCCTCTGGAAACACCATATATTTT.

This rearrangement joins TRBV13 to TRBJ1-6; weak D call: TRBD1 (5 bases). The germline V gene encodes CDR1 PRHDT and CDR2 FYEKMQ (reference sequence). Trimming pared 0 bases from V and 7 bases from J, leaving 10 bases between. The CDR3 runs 15 residues. Here the CDR3 DNA reads TGTGCCAGCAGCTTAGGTTCAGGGCTAAATTCACCCCTCCACTTT. Amino acid sequence: CASSLGSGLNSPLHF.

J is TRBJ2-4 and V is TRBV4-3; maybe TRBD1 (6 bases). This CDR3 contains 17 residues. CDR1 is LGHNA and CDR2 is YSLEER in the germline V gene. V was pared by 4 bases and J by 8 bases, with 24 bases between. CDR3 in amino acids: CASSPRPGTPMAHIQYF. CDR3 nucleotides: TGCGCCAGCAGCCCCCGACCGGGGACACCAATGGCCCACATTCAGTACTTC.

V gene TRBV3-1 (or the pseudogene TRBV3-2) combines with J gene TRBJ2-7, with D unclear. Looked up from germline, CDR1 is LGHDT and CDR2 is YNNKEL (reference sequence). The CDR3 has 13 residues. Trimming took 1 base from V and 0 from J, leaving 4 bases between them. CDR3 bases: TGTGCCAGCAGCCAAGTCTCCTCCTACGAGCAGTACTTC. As protein: CASSQVSSYEQYF.

The chain has TRBV11-2 and TRBJ2-1; D might be TRBD1 (6 bases). Germline CDR1 reads SGHAT; CDR2 reads FQNNGV. V lost 0 bases and J 4 bases, leaving 13 bases between the germline ends. The CDR3 length is 16 residues. The CDR3 spells CASSLDNPQGYNEQFF. The CDR3 coding sequence is TGTGCCAGCAGCTTAGATAACCCCCAGGGGTACAATGAGCAGTTCTTC. Looking up the rest from reference TRBV11-2 and TRBJ2-1 gives the full variable domain: EAGVAQSPRYKIIEKRQSVAFWCNPISGHATLYWYQQILGQGPKLLIQFQNNGVVDDSQLPKDRFSAERLKGVDSTLKIQPAKLEDSAVYLCASSLDNPQGYNEQFFGPGTRLTVL.

Only a few counts were recorded for this clone. The rearrangement joins TRBV27 to TRBJ2-1; TRBD1 matches 8 bases. Per the germline V gene, CDR1 is MNHEY and CDR2 is SMNVEV (reference sequence). The CDR3 has 15 residues. J gave up 0 bases and V 7 bases, and 5 bases lay outside the gene matches. CDR3 coding DNA: TGTGCCAGCACCCGGACAGGGAGCTCCTACAATGAGCAGTTCTTC. It codes for CASTRTGSSYNEQFF.

At least ten counts were recorded for this clone. This chain uses TRBV7-2 with TRBJ2-1, with 12 bases aligning to TRBD2. The germline V gene has CDR1 SGHTA and CDR2 FQGNSA. The CDR3 spans 16 residues. J lost 5 bases, V lost 5 bases, and 7 bases had no gene match. The CDR3: CASSPRTSGANNEQFF. The CDR3 coding sequence is TGTGCCAGCAGCCCACGGACTAGCGGGGCTAACAATGAGCAGTTCTTC.

The V gene is TRBV6-1, the J gene TRBJ2-3, with 7 bases matching TRBD1. Germline lookup yields CDR1 MNHNS and CDR2 SASEGT. CDR3 size: 16 residues. After removal of 4 bases from V and 0 bases from J, the junction contained 7 bases not matched to a gene. The CDR3 here is CASSVAGGSSTDTQYF. CDR3 DNA: TGTGCCAGCAGTGTGGCAGGGGGAAGTAGCACAGATACGCAGTATTTT.

This chain uses TRBV18 with TRBJ1-5; 7 nucleotides agree with TRBD1. CDR1 and CDR2 (germline): KGHSH, LQKENI. V gave up 3 bases and J gave up 5 bases; unmatched junction bases: 4. This CDR3 has 14 amino acids. DNA of the CDR3: TGTGCCAGCTCACCGGGACAGTCCTATCAGCCCCAGCATTTT. It translates to CASSPGQSYQPQHF.

The chain carries TRBV9 and TRBJ2-7, with D perhaps matching TRBD2 (6 bases). Per germline, CDR1 SGDLS and CDR2 YYNGEE. V dropped 3 bases and J dropped 0 bases, with 13 bases sitting between them. This CDR3 is 15 amino acids long. The CDR3 sequence: CASSEGTLGSYEQYF. The CDR3 DNA sequence: TGTGCCAGCAGCGAGGGGACTTTAGGCTCCTACGAGCAGTACTTC. Full variable domain (remainder filled in from reference TRBV9 and TRBJ2-7): DSGVTQTPKHLITATGQRVTLRCSPRSGDLSVYWYQQSLDQGLQFLIQYYNGEERAKGNILERFSAQQFPDLHSELNLSSLELGDSALYFCASSEGTLGSYEQYFGPGTRLTVT.

The chain uses TRBV7-8 and TRBJ1-2; tentatively, D is TRBD1 (5 bases). Per the germline V gene, CDR1 is SGHVS and CDR2 is FQNEAQ. This CDR3 spans 15 amino acids. The V gene lost 1 base and the J gene lost 3 bases, with 12 bases spanning the gap. The CDR3 loop reads CASSLVGREDYGYTF. The CDR3 DNA reads TGTGCCAGCAGCTTAGTGGGCAGGGAGGACTATGGCTACACCTTC.